Shown below are 22 T cell receptor beta chains from a single sample sequenced in a study of T cell repertoires in cytomegalovirus infection. What these receptors recognize is not known. TCRdb itself ran the reads through MiXCR, one entry per CDR3 protein. The sample records about 360,000 distinct CDR3 sequences, 34% being singletons. Sample: cultured PBMCs, taken from culture after CMV antigen stimulation. These receptor sequences come from a human donor in good health (CMV status not recorded). Some clones in this sample may be carry-over from other donors' samples.

This sequence joins TRBV6-1 and TRBJ2-7; TRBD2 agrees at 7 bases. Per the germline V gene, CDR1 is MNHNS and CDR2 is SASEGT. The CDR3 length is 16 residues. Unmatched junction bases numbered 14, after V lost 5 bases and J lost 4 bases. The CDR3 spells CASSPLAPFREYEQYV. The CDR3 DNA reads TGTGCCAGCAGTCCACTAGCGCCCTTCAGGGAATACGAGCAGTACGTC.

This clonotype was seen a few times. This chain connects TRBV27 to TRBJ1-5; perhaps TRBD1 as D (5 bases). This CDR3 has 15 amino acids. Germline CDR1 is MNHEY and CDR2 is SMNVEV (reference sequence). Trimming left V 4 bases short and J 0 bases short, with 10 bases between. This CDR3 reads CASSYEGISNQPQHF. The CDR3 coding sequence is TGTGCCAGCAGTTACGAGGGGATTAGCAATCAGCCCCAGCATTTT.

The chain employs TRBV19 and TRBJ1-4, with TRBD1 as a possible D gene (6 bases). This CDR3 contains 15 residues. CDR1 is LNHDA and CDR2 is SQIVND in the germline V gene (reference sequence). V was cut by 7 bases and J by 4 bases, with 16 bases left in between. This CDR3 is CASTGMDSRNEKLFF. CDR3 coding DNA: TGTGCCAGTACCGGCATGGACAGCCGTAATGAAAAACTGTTTTTT.

The rearrangement joins TRBV29-1 to TRBJ2-3; D is ambiguous. V was clipped by 2 bases and J by 6 bases, with 21 bases between them. From germline, CDR1 is SQVTM and CDR2 ANQGSEA. The CDR3 sequence is 16 residues long. The CDR3 loop is CSVENLTPLESDTQYF. DNA of the CDR3: TGCAGCGTTGAAAATCTAACTCCTTTAGAATCTGATACGCAGTATTTT.

V and J are TRBV7-2 and TRBJ2-7, with D uncertain. The CDR3 runs to 12 residues. V was trimmed by 5 bases and J by 1 base, leaving 6 bases between them. Germline V gene lookup returns CDR1 SGHTA and CDR2 FQGNSA. The DNA for the CDR3 is TGTGCCAGCAGCATCCGTTCCTACGAGCAGTACTTC. This encodes CASSIRSYEQYF.

This clonotype has just one count. The rearrangement links TRBV18 to TRBJ1-4; TRBD1 is a possible D gene (5 bases). The CDR3 loop spans 14 amino acids. Germline-derived CDR1 and CDR2 are KGHSH and LQKENI. V shed 3 bases and J shed 3 bases, with 8 bases lying between them. DNA for the CDR3: TGTGCCAGCTCACCGTTCAGGGCTAATGAAAAACTGTTTTTT. This sequence encodes CASSPFRANEKLFF.

The chain employs TRBV7-2 and TRBJ2-4, with 9 bases matching TRBD1. Germline assignment: CDR1 SGHTA and CDR2 FQGNSA. The CDR3 length is 17 residues. V was pared by 5 bases and J by 0 bases, with 8 bases of the junction left unmatched. For the CDR3, the DNA is TGTGCCAGCAGCAGATTGGGACAGGGACTAGCCAAAAACATTCAGTACTTC. Protein: CASSRLGQGLAKNIQYF.

The chain carries TRBV6-2 or TRBV6-3 and TRBJ2-7; D might be TRBD2 (6 bases). Trimming removed 4 bases at V and 3 bases at J, with 16 bases between. This CDR3 is built from 15 residues. Germline CDR1 reads MNHEY; CDR2 reads SVGEGT. The DNA of the CDR3 is TGTGCCAGCAGTTGGGACTCCGGCGTTGGCTACGAGCAGTACTTC. Translation: CASSWDSGVGYEQYF.

This clonotype occurred many times. The V gene is TRBV7-2, the J gene TRBJ1-2; D gene unclear. CDR1 and CDR2 from the germline V gene are SGHTA and FQGNSA. The length of the CDR3 is 13 residues. The ends were cut back, 5 bases at V and 0 bases at J, with 7 bases in the middle. CDR3 loop: CASSQSANYGYTF. Written as DNA, the CDR3 is TGTGCCAGCAGCCAGTCGGCTAACTATGGCTACACCTTC.

This clonotype was counted between two and nine times. The J gene is TRBJ2-1, the V gene TRBV2; 11 nucleotides line up with TRBD2. Germline loops: CDR1 SNHLY, CDR2 FYNNEI. V shed 8 bases, J shed 5 bases, and the junction held 5 bases outside the gene matches. This CDR3 is built from 14 residues. CDR3 loop: CASSRLAGNNEQFF. The CDR3 region has the DNA TGTGCCAGCTCTCGACTAGCGGGAAACAATGAGCAGTTCTTC.

The genes are TRBV10-3 and TRBJ2-1; 9 bases agree with TRBD2. The CDR3 totals 15 residues. V dropped 6 bases and J dropped 4; count of bases not matched to a gene: 7. Germline values: CDR1 ENHRY, CDR2 SYGVKD. CDR3 loop: CAISMTSGQYNEQFF. As DNA, the CDR3 is TGTGCCATCAGCATGACTAGCGGACAATACAATGAGCAGTTCTTC.

This clonotype showed up just a few times. The V and J genes are TRBV7-6 and TRBJ1-4; 9 positions agree with TRBD1. The V segment lost 6 bases and the J segment 7 bases; nucleotides outside the gene matches: 9. The germline gives CDR1 SGHVS, CDR2 FNYEAQ. This CDR3 is built from 15 residues. The CDR3 loop reads CASRPGTGQVEKLFF. CDR3 nucleotide sequence: TGTGCCAGCAGGCCCGGGACAGGGCAGGTTGAAAAACTGTTTTTT.

This sequence joins TRBV19 and TRBJ2-1, with 9 positions matching TRBD2. Germline V lookup: CDR1 LNHDA, CDR2 SQIVND (reference sequence). The trim removed 0 bases at V and 3 bases at J, leaving 0 bases unmatched. The CDR3 loop spans 15 amino acids. CDR3 in amino acids: CASSIEAGGYNEQFF. The CDR3 region has the DNA TGTGCCAGTAGTATAGAAGCGGGGGGCTACAATGAGCAGTTCTTC.

The chain joins TRBV7-9 to TRBJ2-1; no clear D gene. Germline values: CDR1 SEHNR, CDR2 FQNEAQ (reference sequence). The CDR3 is made up of 14 amino acids. The V end was cut by 1 base, the J end by 8 bases, with 12 bases between. The CDR3 sequence is CASSLEVGRDEQFF. The CDR3 DNA sequence: TGTGCCAGCAGCTTAGAGGTGGGCCGGGATGAGCAGTTCTTC.

This clonotype was counted a few times. The chain carries TRBV7-2 and TRBJ2-7; perhaps TRBD2 as D (5 bases). The germline V gene encodes CDR1 SGHTA and CDR2 FQGNSA. V was cut by 1 base and J by 3 bases, with 16 bases left in between. The CDR3 covers 16 residues. The CDR3 here is CASSLVSSGSVYEQYF. The CDR3 DNA reads TGTGCCAGCAGCTTAGTGTCTTCGGGGTCGGTCTACGAGCAGTACTTC.

V is TRBV5-4 and J is TRBJ2-3; no clear D gene. Per the germline V gene, CDR1 is SGHNT and CDR2 is YYREEE (reference sequence). The CDR3 is 12 amino acids. Trimming stripped 4 bases from V and 10 bases from J, with 13 bases between. DNA for the CDR3: TGTGCCAGCAGCGCCGACACCGCAGCGCAGTATTTT. It codes for CASSADTAAQYF.

Worth noting for this clonotype: This CDR3 fails to terminate in the conserved phenylalanine or tryptophan, so it likely reflects a read error. The chain employs TRBV12-3 or TRBV12-4 and TRBJ2-7; D might be TRBD1 or TRBD2, each matching 5 bases. This CDR3 is 13 amino acids long. V dropped 3 bases and J dropped 6 bases, with 12 bases sitting between them. The DNA for the CDR3 is TGTGCCAGCAGTTTGGTGGGGGTCCCCGAGCAGTACCTC. This gives the protein CASSLVGVPEQYL.

This clonotype showed up many times. The chain links TRBV7-2 to TRBJ1-5, with D maybe TRBD1 (5 bases). CDR3 length equals 15 residues. From germline, CDR1 is SGHTA and CDR2 FQGNSA. V lost 4 bases, J lost 6 bases, and 16 bases lay in between. The CDR3, as DNA: TGTGCCAGCAGCTCCGAGTCAGGGAGAGGTCAGCCCCAGCATTTT. This codes for CASSSESGRGQPQHF.

The genes are TRBV12-3 or TRBV12-4 and TRBJ2-7; maybe TRBD1 (5 bases). CDR3 length: 13 amino acids. V was shortened by 3 bases and J by 4 bases, with 10 bases between the two germline ends. Here the CDR3 reads CASSFGAMYEQYV. As DNA, the CDR3 is TGTGCCAGCAGTTTTGGGGCGATGTACGAGCAGTACGTC.

This clonotype has more than one count but fewer than ten. This chain links TRBV11-2 with TRBJ1-1; no definite D call. Trimming shortened V by 5 bases and J by 5 bases, and 12 bases separated the two germline ends. CDR3 length: 13 residues. CDR1 and CDR2 (germline): SGHAT, FQNNGV. For the CDR3, the DNA is TGTGCCAGCAGCCCTAATACCAGGACTGAAGCTTTCTTT. Amino acid sequence: CASSPNTRTEAFF.

This clonotype was observed at least ten times. This CDR3 reads CASSLDRGADTQYF. As DNA, the CDR3 is TGTGCCAGCAGCTTAGACAGGGGAGCAGATACGCAGTATTTT. The V call is TRBV7-2, the J call TRBJ2-3, with TRBD1 matching over 7 bases. Trimming took 1 base from V and 4 from J; bases not matched to a gene: 2. The CDR3 extends over 14 amino acids. Germline V gene sequence: CDR1 SGHTA, CDR2 FQGNSA.

V is TRBV7-2 and J is TRBJ1-2; D unclear. Trimming removed 2 bases at V and 4 bases at J, with 20 bases between. Germline values: CDR1 SGHTA, CDR2 FQGNSA. The CDR3 consists of 17 residues. CDR3 amino acids: CASSLFLVQEDSYGYTF. The CDR3 DNA reads TGTGCCAGCAGCTTATTCTTGGTTCAAGAGGACTCCTATGGCTACACCTTC.